This entry describes one TCR beta chain. These data originate in a study of healthy donors' naive CD4 and CD8 T cells. V trimming: 5 bases; J trimming: 4 bases; junction bases outside the gene matches: 12. The CDR3 runs 16 residues. Per the germline V gene, CDR1 is MNHNY and CDR2 is SVGAGI (reference sequence). CD4+CD8-CD45RO-CD45RA+ cells were naive CD4+; CD8+CD4-CD45RA+CD27bright cells were naive CD8+. A linear amplification protocol produced the TCR libraries from 500 ng of total RNA. The authors' processing: Sequencing covered fewer than 85,000 rearranged alpha-chain transcripts across about 5 healthy donors. MiXCR, applied by TCRdb to the reads, yields one record per CDR3 protein. None of the V and J calls come from the authors' own analysis; TCRdb made them. The data show 180,000 or so distinct CDR3 sequences, under 85% seen once.

The gene calls are TRBV6-6 and TRBJ2-5, with TRBD1 matching over 8 bases. Material for sequencing was naive CD4+ and CD8+ T cells sorted from blood, pooled from several donors. This clonotype was obtained from a pool of human donors in good health; the sample pools cells from several healthy donors. The DNA for the CDR3 is TGTGCCAGCAGTCGGCAAACGCAGGGGGCCGGAGAGACCCAGTACTTC. Encoded protein: CASSRQTQGAGETQYF.